The 12 T cell receptor beta chains presented below share a single source sample, sequenced in a study of graft-versus-host responses after intestinal transplantation. TCRdb keeps only in-frame clones here, not all; method: immunoSEQ multiplex PCR. The sample consists of around 90,000 clones, 85% to 95% of them appearing once. No antigen has been assigned to these receptors. The sample here was unstimulated CD8+ T cells sorted from spleen or lymph node cells, taken before transplant. These receptors were obtained from a human donor who was the organ donor for an intestinal transplant.

The chain carries TRBV5-1 and TRBJ2-1; no clear D gene. V lost 2 bases and J 9 bases, leaving 9 bases between the germline ends. From germline, CDR1 is SGHRS and CDR2 YFSETQ. The CDR3 length is 12 residues. The CDR3 region is CASSLRYGEQFF. CDR3 sequence (DNA): TGCGCCAGCAGCTTACGCTATGGTGAGCAGTTCTTC.

The gene calls are TRBV28 and TRBJ2-2, with TRBD2 matching over 8 bases. Looked up from germline, CDR1 is MDHEN and CDR2 is SYDVKM. With 6 bases clipped from V and 7 bases from J, the junction kept 10 bases outside the gene matches. CDR3 length: 15 residues. The CDR3 sequence is CASSPTGGLGGELFF. DNA of the CDR3: TGTGCCAGCAGCCCGACGGGGGGGCTTGGCGGGGAGCTGTTTTTT.

V gene TRBV27 combines with J gene TRBJ2-5; 8 bases agree with TRBD1. The CDR3 has 14 amino acids. The germline V gene has CDR1 MNHEY and CDR2 SMNVEV (reference sequence). Losses at the gene ends were 2 bases for V and 5 bases for J; bases not matched to a gene: 4. This CDR3 is CASSLGGQAETQYF. CDR3 bases: TGTGCCAGCAGTTTAGGGGGACAGGCGGAGACCCAGTACTTC.

The chain employs TRBV27 and TRBJ1-5; no clear D gene. With 6 bases removed from V and 4 bases from J, the gap between germline ends came to 13 bases. This CDR3 is built from 14 residues. CDR1 is MNHEY and CDR2 is SMNVEV in the germline V gene (reference sequence). The CDR3 DNA reads TGTGCCAGCAGGAAGGAGGCTGGTAATCAGCCCCAGCATTTT. Amino acids: CASRKEAGNQPQHF.

This chain uses TRBV11-2 with TRBJ2-1; D is undetermined. CDR1 SGHAT and CDR2 FQNNGV come from the germline V gene. The CDR3 length is 14 residues. V was cut by 0 bases and J by 7 bases, with 10 bases left in between. The CDR3 DNA follows: TGTGCCAGCAGCTTAGATCTCCCGACTAATGAGCAGTTCTTC. Translated: CASSLDLPTNEQFF. The entire variable domain, with the rest obtained from reference TRBV11-2 and TRBJ2-1, is as follows: EAGVAQSPRYKIIEKRQSVAFWCNPISGHATLYWYQQILGQGPKLLIQFQNNGVVDDSQLPKDRFSAERLKGVDSTLKIQPAKLEDSAVYLCASSLDLPTNEQFFGPGTRLTVL.

The V and J genes are TRBV5-6 and TRBJ2-1; D not resolved. Trimming took 2 bases from V and 6 from J, leaving 18 bases between them. This CDR3 region has 16 residues. Germline loops: CDR1 SGHDT, CDR2 YYEEEE. CDR3: CASSFRVSFYGNEQFF. The CDR3 DNA reads as TGTGCCAGCAGCTTCCGGGTTTCCTTCTATGGCAATGAGCAGTTCTTC.

This chain uses TRBV7-9 with TRBJ2-1; TRBD2 is a possible D gene (5 bases). Per germline, CDR1 SEHNR and CDR2 FQNEAQ (reference sequence). This CDR3 has 13 amino acids. V lost 5 bases to trimming and J lost 7 bases, with 12 bases between them. This CDR3 is CASSLGIANEQFF. The CDR3, as DNA: TGTGCCAGCAGCCTCGGCATAGCGAATGAGCAGTTCTTC.

This clone was seen only a few times. CDR3 protein: CASSSTDLAHTIYF. In nucleotides, the CDR3 is TGTGCCAGCAGCTCGACAGATCTTGCTCACACCATATATTTT. The gene calls are TRBV13 and TRBJ1-3; a weak D match, TRBD1 (5 bases). CDR3 size: 14 residues. The germline V gene has CDR1 PRHDT and CDR2 FYEKMQ (reference sequence). The V end lost 4 bases, the J end lost 8 bases, and 15 bases lay between the germline ends.

The chain employs TRBV7-3 and TRBJ2-2, with D possibly being TRBD1 (5 bases). The V end was cut by 4 bases, the J end by 6 bases, with 18 bases between. Looked up from germline, CDR1 is SGHTA and CDR2 is FQGTGA. CDR3 length: 16 amino acids. Here the CDR3 reads CASSSLTAGYPGELFF. The CDR3 nucleotides read TGTGCCAGCAGCTCCCTTACCGCAGGGTATCCCGGGGAGCTGTTTTTT.

The genes are TRBV7-9 and TRBJ2-3, with a tentative D call TRBD1 (6 bases). V was trimmed by 6 bases and J by 1 base, leaving 11 bases between them. This CDR3 is built from 14 residues. Germline CDR1 SEHNR, CDR2 FQNEAQ (reference sequence). Here the CDR3 reads CASRRWGRTDTQYF. The CDR3 DNA follows: TGTGCCAGCAGGCGGTGGGGGCGCACAGATACGCAGTATTTT.

The chain joins TRBV27 to TRBJ1-1; no clear D gene. Germline V lookup: CDR1 MNHEY, CDR2 SMNVEV (reference sequence). Trimming left V 4 bases short and J 3 bases short, with 9 bases between. There are 13 residues in the CDR3. The CDR3 nucleotides read TGTGCCAGCAGTTGGTCCAGATACACTGAAGCTTTCTTT. Its translation is CASSWSRYTEAFF.

The chain joins TRBV27 to TRBJ1-2, with D possibly TRBD1 on 6 matching bases. Germline V gene lookup returns CDR1 MNHEY and CDR2 SMNVEV (reference sequence). The CDR3 covers 15 residues. Trimming pared 10 bases from V and 0 bases from J, leaving 18 bases between. The CDR3 sequence is CATFQGRVANYGYTF. In DNA, the CDR3 is TGTGCCACCTTTCAGGGGCGCGTAGCTAACTATGGCTACACCTTC.